Below, 24 T cell receptor beta chains from the same sample are listed, as sequenced in a study of beta chain features in type 1 diabetes (dated by TCRdb to the late 2010s). Library prep was done by the immunoSEQ multiplex PCR assay. The entire isolated RNA was reverse transcribed using the High Capacity cDNA Reverse Transcription Kit, and thus expressed TCRB transcripts were sequenced. The clones in this table, taken by TCRdb from immuneACCESS, are in-frame only. Not every clone is retained; where verified, under half of the shortfall comes from an unresolved V gene, and the cause of the rest is unknown. This sample lists 150,000 to 200,000 clones; approximately 8.4% were detected once. The ten largest clones represent under 2.5% of the sample. Sequenced: central memory CD4+ T cells from blood. The receptors here all came from a woman between 18 and 29 years old in good health.

This chain connects TRBV29-1 to TRBJ1-4; D is ambiguous. V was trimmed by 0 bases and J by 8 bases, leaving 13 bases between them. CDR3 length equals 14 residues. CDR1 is SQVTM, CDR2 ANQGSEA, per germline. CDR3 in DNA: TGCAGCGTTGAAGATACCAAAAGAGGGGAAAAACTGTTTTTT. Translation gives CSVEDTKRGEKLFF.

The chain is built from TRBV6-1 and TRBJ2-7, with 9 bases matching TRBD1. Germline V gene sequence: CDR1 MNHNS, CDR2 SASEGT. The CDR3 is made up of 13 amino acids. The junction had 3 bases not matched to a gene; V was cut back by 6 bases and J by 3 bases. The CDR3 DNA reads as TGTGCCAGCAGCAGGGACAGGGTCTACGAGCAGTACTTC. Protein sequence: CASSRDRVYEQYF.

This chain links TRBV30 with TRBJ2-1; 9 bases line up with TRBD2. Germline values: CDR1 GTSNPN, CDR2 SVGIG (reference sequence). The CDR3 is 14 amino acids. After removal of 4 bases from V and 10 bases from J, the junction contained 11 bases not matched to a gene. In nucleotides, the CDR3 is TGTGCCTGGACCCCGGGACTAGCAGGCGACGAGCAGTTCTTC. Encoded protein: CAWTPGLAGDEQFF.

This clone was observed a handful of times. The rearrangement joins TRBV29-1 to TRBJ2-5; D unresolved. This CDR3 has 11 residues. Trimming stripped 3 bases from V and 2 bases from J, with 4 bases between. Germline V lookup: CDR1 SQVTM, CDR2 ANQGSEA. DNA for the CDR3: TGCAGCGTTGATAGTCAAGAGACCCAGTACTTC. Its protein product is CSVDSQETQYF.

In DNA, the CDR3 is TGTGCCAGCAGTTTCGGGACACCTTTCTACGAGCAGTACTTC. Its translation is CASSFGTPFYEQYF. This rearrangement joins TRBV27 to TRBJ2-7; tentative D call: TRBD1 (6 bases). The CDR3 is 14 amino acids. V was clipped by 3 bases and J by 3 bases, with 12 bases between them. Germline V lookup: CDR1 MNHEY, CDR2 SMNVEV (reference sequence).

This clone was seen only a few times. The V and J genes are TRBV7-9 and TRBJ1-2; 7 bases match TRBD1. V shed 1 base, J shed 4 bases, and the junction held 3 bases outside the gene matches. From germline, CDR1 is SEHNR and CDR2 FQNEAQ (reference sequence). The CDR3 runs 14 residues. The CDR3 DNA sequence: TGTGCCAGCAGCTTAGAGTGGGACAGCTATGGCTACACCTTC. This encodes CASSLEWDSYGYTF.

This clone was seen a few times. The J gene is TRBJ2-3, the V gene TRBV29-1, with a tentative D call TRBD1 (6 bases). Germline CDR1 is SQVTM and CDR2 is ANQGSEA. Trimming shortened V by 6 bases and J by 2 bases, and 18 bases separated the two germline ends. The CDR3 spans 15 residues. CDR3 DNA sequence: TGCAGCGTCTCTTACAGGGCGATCTCCACAGATACGCAGTATTTT. Amino acids: CSVSYRAISTDTQYF.

To note about this clone: This same CDR3 is encoded by further DNA sequences in the sample. The chain carries TRBV18 and TRBJ1-1; D call uncertain. V was trimmed by 0 bases and J by 1 base, leaving 6 bases between them. There are 14 residues in the CDR3. Per the germline V gene, CDR1 is KGHSH and CDR2 is LQKENI. As DNA, the CDR3 is TGTGCCAGCTCACCACCGGCCTCGAACACTGAAGCTTTCTTT. Translation: CASSPPASNTEAFF.

This clone was detected a few times. This CDR3 is also generated by other DNA sequences in the sample. The rearrangement uses TRBV30 and TRBJ1-2; D not certain. From germline, CDR1 is GTSNPN and CDR2 SVGIG (reference sequence). The CDR3 contains 11 residues. The V gene lost 0 bases and the J gene lost 7 bases, with 6 bases spanning the gap. The CDR3 region has the DNA TGTGCCTGGAGTGTAGGAGGTGGCTACACCTTC. Translated, it gives CAWSVGGGYTF. The full variable domain, completed using reference TRBV30 and TRBJ1-2, is SQTIHQWPATLVQPVGSPLSLECTVEGTSNPNLYWYRQAAGRGLQLLFYSVGIGQISSEVPQNLSASRPQDRQFILSSKKLLLSDSGFYLCAWSVGGGYTFGSGTRLTVV.

In this sample, this clone turned up a few times. The J gene is TRBJ2-1, the V gene TRBV7-2, with a weak D call TRBD1 (5 bases). Germline loops: CDR1 SGHTA, CDR2 FQGNSA. Deletions cut 2 bases from V and 6 bases from J, with 11 bases between. This CDR3 is 14 amino acids long. CDR3 loop: CASSLIGQGNEQFF. The CDR3 DNA reads TGTGCCAGCAGCTTAATAGGGCAGGGCAATGAGCAGTTCTTC.

V and J are TRBV25-1 and TRBJ2-1, with TRBD2 matching 10 bases. The ends lost 4 bases at V and 8 bases at J; junction bases unmatched: 11. The CDR3 covers 16 residues. Germline loops: CDR1 MGHDK, CDR2 SYGVNS. The chain's CDR3 is CASSAPLAGASDEQFF. CDR3 sequence (DNA): TGTGCCAGCAGTGCACCCCTAGCGGGAGCTTCGGATGAGCAGTTCTTC.

This clone showed up just a few times. The CDR3 DNA is TGTGCCAGCAGCTTATCGTCCGGGGATGGCTACACCTTC. Translating gives CASSLSSGDGYTF. The gene calls are TRBV11-3 and TRBJ1-2; unclear D gene. Per the germline V gene, CDR1 is SGHNT and CDR2 is YENEEA. V lost 2 bases and J lost 6, with 10 bases in between. The CDR3 has 13 amino acids.

V gene TRBV29-1 combines with J gene TRBJ2-1; 8 bases map to TRBD1. V lost 7 bases to trimming and J lost 5 bases; unmatched junction nucleotides: 10. The V gene's germline CDR1 is SQVTM and CDR2 ANQGSEA. The CDR3 runs 14 residues. The CDR3 region is CSARGAGGHNEQFF. CDR3 DNA: TGCAGCGCCCGCGGGGCAGGGGGCCACAATGAGCAGTTCTTC.

The table lists this clone with a few counts. The chain has TRBV5-1 and TRBJ2-4; tentatively, D is TRBD2 (6 bases). Per the germline V gene, CDR1 is SGHRS and CDR2 is YFSETQ. Trimming cost V 0 bases and J 5 bases, with 6 bases left between them. The CDR3 spans 13 residues. In nucleotides, the CDR3 is TGCGCCAGCAGCTTGGCGGGGGAAAACATTCAGTACTTC. It translates to CASSLAGENIQYF. The entire variable domain, with the rest obtained from reference TRBV5-1 and TRBJ2-4, is as follows: KAGVTQTPRYLIKTRGQQVTLSCSPISGHRSVSWYQQTPGQGLQFLFEYFSETQRNKGNFPGRFSGRQFSNSRSEMNVSTLELGDSALYLCASSLAGENIQYFGAGTRLSVL.

The V call is TRBV28, the J call TRBJ1-2; D perhaps matches TRBD1 (5 bases). V gave up 9 bases and J gave up 6 bases, with 14 bases separating them. Germline lookup yields CDR1 MDHEN and CDR2 SYDVKM. There are 12 residues in the CDR3. CDR3 sequence (DNA): TGTGCCAGTGATCAGGGAGGGAATGGCTACACCTTC. Residues: CASDQGGNGYTF.

This clone was recorded a few times. The rearrangement uses TRBV5-1 and TRBJ2-7; tentative D call: TRBD1 (5 bases). CDR3 length equals 15 residues. Germline CDR1 is SGHRS and CDR2 is YFSETQ. V dropped 4 bases and J dropped 5 bases, with 19 bases sitting between them. The CDR3 bases are TGCGCCAGCAGCCCCACGCCTAGTGGGGCCGACGAGCAGTACTTC. It encodes CASSPTPSGADEQYF. Full variable domain (remainder filled in from reference TRBV5-1 and TRBJ2-7): KAGVTQTPRYLIKTRGQQVTLSCSPISGHRSVSWYQQTPGQGLQFLFEYFSETQRNKGNFPGRFSGRQFSNSRSEMNVSTLELGDSALYLCASSPTPSGADEQYFGPGTRLTVT.

This clone was detected only a few times. The chain is built from TRBV7-2 and TRBJ1-1; TRBD1 matches 7 bases. The germline V gene has CDR1 SGHTA and CDR2 FQGNSA. V was clipped by 2 bases and J by 3 bases; unmatched bases: 3. The CDR3 totals 14 residues. CDR3 coding DNA: TGTGCCAGCAGCTTACGACAGGGCGACACTGAAGCTTTCTTT. Its protein is CASSLRQGDTEAFF. Using reference TRBV7-2 and TRBJ1-1 for the parts outside the CDR3, the full variable domain is GAGVSQSPSNKVTEKGKDVELRCDPISGHTALYWYRQSLGQGLEFLIYFQGNSAPDKSGLPSDRFSAERTGGSVSTLTIQRTQQEDSAVYLCASSLRQGDTEAFFGQGTRLTVV.

This clone was recorded at least ten times. The chain employs TRBV7-9 and TRBJ2-7, with 9 bases lining up with TRBD1. The CDR3 runs 13 residues. Germline lookup yields CDR1 SEHNR and CDR2 FQNEAQ (reference sequence). V lost 7 bases and J lost 3; bases outside the gene matches: 4. The CDR3 DNA is TGTGCCAGCAAGACGACAGGGGGCTACGAGCAGTACTTC. Its translation: CASKTTGGYEQYF.

The chain carries TRBV27 and TRBJ1-1, with D possibly TRBD1 on 5 matching bases. The germline V gene encodes CDR1 MNHEY and CDR2 SMNVEV (reference sequence). V was shortened by 7 bases and J by 12 bases, with 21 bases between the two germline ends. The CDR3 has 13 residues. The CDR3 DNA sequence: TGTGCCAGCACTGGGGCCGACAGTAGGTCGACTTTCTTT. Protein: CASTGADSRSTFF.

This clone was seen a handful of times. The genes are TRBV18 and TRBJ2-7, with a tentative D call TRBD1 (6 bases). Deletions cut 2 bases from V and 2 bases from J, with 16 bases between. The CDR3 is 16 amino acids. Germline loops: CDR1 KGHSH, CDR2 LQKENI. CDR3 protein: CASSPKSGRGAYEQYF. CDR3 sequence (DNA): TGTGCCAGCTCACCAAAGAGCGGCAGGGGAGCCTACGAGCAGTACTTC. Filled out from reference TRBV18 and TRBJ2-7, the complete variable domain reads NAGVMQNPRHLVRRRGQEARLRCSPMKGHSHVYWYRQLPEEGLKFMVYLQKENIIDESGMPKERFSAEFPKEGPSILRIQQVVRGDSAAYFCASSPKSGRGAYEQYFGPGTRLTVT.

This clone has only a few counts. The chain joins TRBV28 to TRBJ2-1; D possibly corresponds to TRBD2 (7 bases). Germline lookup yields CDR1 MDHEN and CDR2 SYDVKM. The CDR3 covers 15 residues. The ends were cut back, 9 bases at V and 4 bases at J, with 19 bases in the middle. The CDR3 is CASIEGGRAYNEQFF. The CDR3 DNA reads as TGTGCCAGTATTGAAGGGGGGAGGGCGTACAATGAGCAGTTCTTC.

This clone was seen a few times. This rearrangement joins TRBV7-9 to TRBJ2-3; 9 bases match TRBD2. Germline CDR1 reads SEHNR; CDR2 reads FQNEAQ (reference sequence). This CDR3 is 15 amino acids long. V dropped 1 base and J dropped 3; count of bases not matched to a gene: 2. The CDR3 spells CASSLGLAGTDTQYF. CDR3 nucleotides: TGTGCCAGCAGCTTAGGTCTAGCGGGGACAGATACGCAGTATTTT.

This clone appeared a few times. The CDR3 region is CASSPQGAGEQYF. The CDR3 DNA reads as TGTGCCAGCTCACCACAGGGGGCGGGCGAGCAGTACTTC. This sequence joins TRBV18 and TRBJ2-7, with TRBD1 matching over 7 bases. There are 13 residues in the CDR3. The germline V gene has CDR1 KGHSH and CDR2 LQKENI. Germline trimming cut 1 base from V and 6 bases from J; bases unmatched to any gene: 3.

This chain connects TRBV30 to TRBJ2-7; D may be TRBD1 (5 bases). Germline V gives CDR1 GTSNPN, CDR2 SVGIG (reference sequence). V lost 0 bases and J 7 bases, leaving 7 bases between the germline ends. This CDR3 is 11 amino acids long. In nucleotides, the CDR3 is TGTGCCTGGAGTGTAAGGGGAGAGCAGTACTTC. Translating it yields CAWSVRGEQYF.